There are a few counts of the clone carrying this T cell receptor beta chain. It was with 60 Vbeta and 13 Jbeta primers that the PCR ran. Source study methods: In a later analysis, of 70 million to 85 million unique beta chains, some 10 million appeared in at least two donors. Sequenced by immunoSEQ multiplex PCR; TCRdb stores in-frame clones only, minus some. V, J and clone size were drawn from that table, and D and trimming were deduced from the DNA. The table lists some 200,000 clones, 75% to 90% of them singletons. This specimen belongs to a study of cytomegalovirus exposure and HLA in healthy donors. The CDR3 has 13 amino acids.

The receptor's source is a man in his forties in good health and CMV-seropositive. The sequenced material came from PBMCs. The chain recombines TRBV21-1 with TRBJ2-7; TRBD1 is the table's D call and was not checked against the DNA. TRBV21-1 is described as a pseudogene. The CDR3 protein is CASSIGTGQEQYF. Here the CDR3 DNA reads TGTGCCAGCAGCATCGGGACAGGACAGGAGCAGTACTTC.